A single sample is the source of the 11 T cell receptor beta chains below, sequenced in a study of T cell clusters in autoimmune cytopenias. Multiplex touch-down PCR amplified TRB using TRB-A and TRB-B pools in one tube. TCRdb reprocessed the multiplex PCR reads and reports one entry per CDR3 protein, with no DNA. This sample's table reports 8,000 to 8,500 distinct CDR3 sequences. Some 39,000 genome equivalents of blood DNA were amplified for TRB. Sequencing was carried out using peripheral blood. Receptors originate from a human donor with an autoimmune cytopenia or autoimmune hepatitis (not recorded which).

The CDR3 loop is CASSQDGSRGYGYTF. The V gene is TRBV4-2, the J gene TRBJ1-2; as DNA is missing, the TRBD1 call by TCRdb cannot be tested. There are 15 residues in the CDR3. CDR1 is LGHNA and CDR2 is YNFKEQ in the germline V gene.

Its frequency marks this clonotype as medium-sized. The chain employs TRBV12-3 or TRBV12-4 and TRBJ1-3; TCRdb gives TRBD1 as the D gene, but with no DNA this cannot be confirmed. CDR3 length: 13 residues. CDR3 residues: CASRGTGGNTIYF.

This rearrangement joins TRBV6-4 to TRBJ1-3; TCRdb returns TRBD1, unconfirmable since there is no DNA. The CDR3 length is 13 residues. Germline CDR1 is MRHNA and CDR2 is SNTAGT. The CDR3 protein is CASSDSPGDTIYF.

V and J are TRBV27 and TRBJ1-4; as DNA is missing, the TRBD1 call by TCRdb cannot be tested. The CDR3 extends over 14 amino acids. Germline CDR1 reads MNHEY; CDR2 reads SMNVEV (reference sequence). The CDR3: CASSSDRGSEKLFF.

The chain employs TRBV10-3 and TRBJ1-1; TCRdb calls TRBD1, which cannot be checked without DNA. Germline V gives CDR1 ENHRY, CDR2 SYGVKD. The CDR3 loop spans 13 amino acids. The CDR3 protein is CAINRDMDTEAFF.

The chain uses TRBV20-1 and TRBJ1-1; absent DNA, TCRdb's TRBD1 call cannot be checked. The CDR3 has 13 residues. Germline V gene sequence: CDR1 DFQATT, CDR2 SNEGSKA (reference sequence). CDR3 loop: CSTTGDSNTEAFF.

The rearrangement links TRBV12-3 or TRBV12-4 to TRBJ2-5; without DNA, the TCRdb call of TRBD2 cannot be checked. The CDR3 covers 15 residues. The CDR3 spells CASSLVGAGGGTQYF.

This clonotype counts as medium-sized by frequency. The CDR3 sequence: CAINTGEETQYF. The V call is TRBV6-1, the J call TRBJ2-5; TCRdb calls TRBD1, which cannot be checked without DNA. The CDR3 loop spans 12 amino acids. Germline CDR1 MNHNS, CDR2 SASEGT.

V is TRBV10-3 and J is TRBJ2-7; without DNA, the TCRdb call of TRBD2 cannot be checked. The germline V gene has CDR1 ENHRY and CDR2 SYGVKD. The length of the CDR3 is 14 residues. The CDR3 region is CAISSGLASYEQYF.

The gene calls are TRBV5-4 and TRBJ1-1; TCRdb selects TRBD1, and the lack of DNA leaves this call unchecked. The CDR3 runs to 14 residues. The V gene's germline CDR1 is SGHNT and CDR2 YYREEE (reference sequence). Here the CDR3 reads CASRGDKFWGEAFF.

This clonotype shows up as medium-sized by frequency. The chain joins TRBV27 to TRBJ2-2; TCRdb calls TRBD1, which cannot be checked without DNA. The length of the CDR3 is 13 residues. Germline V gene data show CDR1 as MNHEY and CDR2 as SMNVEV (reference sequence). The CDR3 here is CASTTGFPGELFF.